Here is one T cell receptor (beta chain) with its context. This sample is part of a study of blood T cell repertoires in COVID-19. Per the authors' pipeline: Amplification from reference gene primers served as the basis for estimated nucleated cell counts. Some clones are missing from TCRdb's copy, which holds only in-frame ones; the method was immunoSEQ multiplex PCR. The D gene and trimming were derived from the DNA, and the V and J assignments and clone size from that table. The sample includes 70,000 to 95,000 clones, 80% of them seen just once. Per the germline V gene, CDR1 is LNHDA and CDR2 is SQIVND (reference sequence). The CDR3 extends over 17 amino acids. The V and J ends lost 5 bases and 8 bases, in that order; junction bases with no gene match: 16.

Sequences were obtained from peripheral blood. The receptor was isolated from a woman in her thirties or forties with active or convalescent COVID-19. The chain links TRBV19 to TRBJ2-1; 9 nucleotides agree with TRBD2. The CDR3 DNA follows: TGTGCCAGTAGTCTCCGTTTATCGGCTAGCGGGATCCATGAGCAGTTCTTC. It codes for CASSLRLSASGIHEQFF. Variable domain in full (rest from reference TRBV19 and TRBJ2-1): DGGITQSPKYLFRKEGQNVTLSCEQNLNHDAMYWYRQDPGQGLRLIYYSQIVNDFQKGDIAEGYSVSREKKESFPLTVTSAQKNPTAFYLCASSLRLSASGIHEQFFGPGTRLTVL.